The 5 T cell receptor beta chains listed next were all sequenced from one sample in a study of cytomegalovirus exposure and HLA in healthy donors. This PCR relied on a set of 60 Vbeta primers and 13 Jbeta primers. Assay: immunoSEQ multiplex PCR; the TCRdb copy retains only in-frame clones and omits some. This repertoire shows about 180,000 clones, 77% found once; its top ten account for more than 3.5%. Material: PBMCs. All receptors come from a woman aged 60 to 75 in good health and CMV-seropositive.

This chain joins TRBV7-8 and TRBJ2-1; D unresolved. The germline V and J ends were trimmed by 0 bases and 11 bases, with 11 bases remaining between them. The CDR3 is made up of 13 amino acids. Germline CDR1 reads SGHVS; CDR2 reads FQNEAQ. CDR3 in amino acids: CASSLAVVTQQFF. For the CDR3, the DNA is TGTGCCAGCAGCTTAGCGGTAGTTACTCAGCAGTTCTTC.

This chain joins TRBV5-1 and TRBJ2-3, with D uncertain. The germline CDR1 and CDR2 sequences are SGHRS and YFSETQ. Trimming took off 4 bases at V and 3 bases at J, with 9 bases between the two ends. The CDR3 runs 13 residues. CDR3 nucleotide sequence: TGCGCCAGCAGCCTGGATCGGACAGATACGCAGTATTTT. Translation: CASSLDRTDTQYF.

The V gene is TRBV30, the J gene TRBJ2-3; TRBD2 agrees at 8 bases. The V segment lost 5 bases and the J segment 0 bases; nucleotides outside the gene matches: 7. CDR3 size: 15 residues. Germline V lookup: CDR1 GTSNPN, CDR2 SVGIG (reference sequence). In DNA, the CDR3 is TGTGCCTGGGCGCGGGGGGAGACTAGCACAGATACGCAGTATTTT. Its translation: CAWARGETSTDTQYF.

This clone was observed a few times. This chain joins TRBV10-3 and TRBJ1-6; 10 positions match TRBD1. In germline, CDR1 is ENHRY, CDR2 SYGVKD. V was clipped by 6 bases and J by 5 bases; unmatched bases: 4. There are 15 residues in the CDR3. DNA for the CDR3: TGTGCCATCAGCCCGGGACAGGGGAATAATTCACCCCTCCACTTT. This encodes CAISPGQGNNSPLHF.

The chain carries TRBV7-9 and TRBJ2-7; 8 bases match TRBD1. The ends lost 1 base at V and 1 base at J; junction bases unmatched: 9. CDR1 and CDR2 from the germline V gene are SEHNR and FQNEAQ (reference sequence). The CDR3 has 17 amino acids. CDR3 sequence (DNA): TGTGCCAGCAGCTTAGTGGGACAGGTGACTGAGTCCTACGAGCAGTACTTC. This gives the protein CASSLVGQVTESYEQYF.